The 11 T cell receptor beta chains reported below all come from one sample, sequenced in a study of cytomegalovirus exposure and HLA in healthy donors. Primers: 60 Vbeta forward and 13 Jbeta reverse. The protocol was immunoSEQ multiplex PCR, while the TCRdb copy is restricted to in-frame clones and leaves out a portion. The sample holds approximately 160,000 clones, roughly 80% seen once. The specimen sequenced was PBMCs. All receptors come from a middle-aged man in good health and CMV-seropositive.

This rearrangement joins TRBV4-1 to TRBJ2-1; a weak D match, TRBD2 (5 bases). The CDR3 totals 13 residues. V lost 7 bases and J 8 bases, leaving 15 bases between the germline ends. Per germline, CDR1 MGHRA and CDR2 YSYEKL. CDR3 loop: CASIGVPDDEQFF. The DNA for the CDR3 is TGCGCCAGCATCGGGGTCCCGGACGATGAGCAGTTCTTC.

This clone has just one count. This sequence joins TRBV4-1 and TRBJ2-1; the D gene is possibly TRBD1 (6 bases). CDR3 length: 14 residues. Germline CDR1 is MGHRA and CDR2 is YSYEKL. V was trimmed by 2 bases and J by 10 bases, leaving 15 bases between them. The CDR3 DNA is TGCGCCAGCAGCCAAACAGGGCTCATGCCCGAGCAGTTCTTC. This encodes CASSQTGLMPEQFF.

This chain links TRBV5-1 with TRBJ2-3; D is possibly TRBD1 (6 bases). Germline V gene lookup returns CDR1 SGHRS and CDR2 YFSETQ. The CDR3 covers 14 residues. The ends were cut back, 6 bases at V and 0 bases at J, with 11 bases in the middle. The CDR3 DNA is TGCGCCAGCAATCCAGGACAGAGCACAGATACGCAGTATTTT. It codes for CASNPGQSTDTQYF.

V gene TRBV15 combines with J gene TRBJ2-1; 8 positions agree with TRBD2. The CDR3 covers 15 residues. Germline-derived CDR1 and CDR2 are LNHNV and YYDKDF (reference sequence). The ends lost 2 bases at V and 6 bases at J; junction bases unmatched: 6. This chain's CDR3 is CATSRPSGPLNEQFF. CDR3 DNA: TGTGCCACCAGCAGACCTAGCGGGCCCCTCAATGAGCAGTTCTTC.

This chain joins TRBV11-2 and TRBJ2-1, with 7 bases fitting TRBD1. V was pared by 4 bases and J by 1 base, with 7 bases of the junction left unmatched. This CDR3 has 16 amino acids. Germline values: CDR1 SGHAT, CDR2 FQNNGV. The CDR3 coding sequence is TGTGCCAGCAGCTCCCCAGGGGGTTGGTCCTACAATGAGCAGTTCTTC. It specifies CASSSPGGWSYNEQFF.

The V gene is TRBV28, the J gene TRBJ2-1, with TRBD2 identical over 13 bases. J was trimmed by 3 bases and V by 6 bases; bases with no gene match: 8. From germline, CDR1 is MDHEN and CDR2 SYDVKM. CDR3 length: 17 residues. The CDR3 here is CASSGTSGKLGYNEQFF. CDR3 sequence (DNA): TGTGCCAGCAGCGGGACTAGCGGGAAATTAGGCTACAATGAGCAGTTCTTC.

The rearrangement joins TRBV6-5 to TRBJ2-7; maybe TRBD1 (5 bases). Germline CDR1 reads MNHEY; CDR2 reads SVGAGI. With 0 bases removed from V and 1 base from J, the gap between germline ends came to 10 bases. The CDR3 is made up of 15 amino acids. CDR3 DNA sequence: TGTGCCAGCAGTTACTCTTTTACAGGTTCCTACGAGCAGTACTTC. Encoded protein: CASSYSFTGSYEQYF.

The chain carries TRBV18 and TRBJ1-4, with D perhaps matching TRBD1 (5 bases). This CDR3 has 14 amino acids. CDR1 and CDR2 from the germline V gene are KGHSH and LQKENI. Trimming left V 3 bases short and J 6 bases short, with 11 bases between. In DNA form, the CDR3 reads TGTGCCAGCTCACCCGCAGGGTCTCATGAAAAACTGTTTTTT. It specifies CASSPAGSHEKLFF. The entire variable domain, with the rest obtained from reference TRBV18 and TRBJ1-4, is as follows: NAGVMQNPRHLVRRRGQEARLRCSPMKGHSHVYWYRQLPEEGLKFMVYLQKENIIDESGMPKERFSAEFPKEGPSILRIQQVVRGDSAAYFCASSPAGSHEKLFFGSGTQLSVL.

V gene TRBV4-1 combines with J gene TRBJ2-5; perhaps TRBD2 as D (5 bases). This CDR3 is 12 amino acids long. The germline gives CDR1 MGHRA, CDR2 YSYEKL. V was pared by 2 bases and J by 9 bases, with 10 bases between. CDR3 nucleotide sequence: TGCGCCAGCAGCCAACCCTTCGGGGCCCAGTACTTC. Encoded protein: CASSQPFGAQYF.

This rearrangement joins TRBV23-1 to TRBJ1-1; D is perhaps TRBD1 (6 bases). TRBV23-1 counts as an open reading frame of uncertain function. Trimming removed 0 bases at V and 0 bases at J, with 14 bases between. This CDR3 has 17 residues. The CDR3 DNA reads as TGCGCCAGCAGTCAATCGAGACAGGCGCCCATGAACACTGAAGCTTTCTTT. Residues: CASSQSRQAPMNTEAFF.

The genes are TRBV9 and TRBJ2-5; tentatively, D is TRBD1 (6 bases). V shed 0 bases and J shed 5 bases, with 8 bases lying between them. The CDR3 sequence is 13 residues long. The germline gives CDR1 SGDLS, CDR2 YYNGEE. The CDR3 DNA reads TGTGCCAGCAGCGTAGGGCAGGGGGAGACCCAGTACTTC. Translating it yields CASSVGQGETQYF.